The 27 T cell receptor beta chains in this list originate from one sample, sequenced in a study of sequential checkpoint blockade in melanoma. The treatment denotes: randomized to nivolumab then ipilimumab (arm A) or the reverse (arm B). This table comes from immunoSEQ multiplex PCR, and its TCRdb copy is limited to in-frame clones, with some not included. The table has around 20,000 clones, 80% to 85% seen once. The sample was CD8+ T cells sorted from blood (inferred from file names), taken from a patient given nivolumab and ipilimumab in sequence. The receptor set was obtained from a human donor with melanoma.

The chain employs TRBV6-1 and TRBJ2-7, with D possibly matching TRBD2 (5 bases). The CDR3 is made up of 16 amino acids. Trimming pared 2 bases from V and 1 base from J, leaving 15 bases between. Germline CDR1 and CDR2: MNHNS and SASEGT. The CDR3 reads CASSEKGKRISYEQYF. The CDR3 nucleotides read TGTGCCAGCAGTGAAAAGGGTAAGCGGATTTCCTACGAGCAGTACTTC.

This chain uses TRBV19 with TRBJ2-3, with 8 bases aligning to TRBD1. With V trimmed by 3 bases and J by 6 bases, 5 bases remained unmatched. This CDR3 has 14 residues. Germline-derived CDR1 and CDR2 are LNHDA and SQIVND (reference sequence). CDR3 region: CASSMENRGDTQYF. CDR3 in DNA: TGTGCCAGTAGTATGGAAAACAGGGGGGATACGCAGTATTTT.

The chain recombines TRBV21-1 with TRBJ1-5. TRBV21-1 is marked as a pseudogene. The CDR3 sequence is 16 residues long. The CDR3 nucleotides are TGTGCCAGCAGCAAATGGTGTGGGGGGTATATGGAGCCCCAGCATTTT. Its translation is CASSKWCGGYMEPQHF.

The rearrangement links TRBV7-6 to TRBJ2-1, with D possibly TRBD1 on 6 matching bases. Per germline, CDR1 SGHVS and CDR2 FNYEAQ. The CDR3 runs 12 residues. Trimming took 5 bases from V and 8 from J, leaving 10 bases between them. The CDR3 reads CASSPQGHEQFF. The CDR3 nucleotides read TGTGCCAGCAGCCCCCAGGGGCATGAGCAGTTCTTC.

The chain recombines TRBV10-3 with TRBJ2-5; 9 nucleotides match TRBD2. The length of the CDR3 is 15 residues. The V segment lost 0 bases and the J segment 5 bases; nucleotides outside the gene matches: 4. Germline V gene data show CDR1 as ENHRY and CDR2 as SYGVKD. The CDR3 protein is CAISESAAGGETQYF. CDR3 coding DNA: TGTGCCATCAGTGAGTCTGCGGCGGGGGGGGAGACCCAGTACTTC.

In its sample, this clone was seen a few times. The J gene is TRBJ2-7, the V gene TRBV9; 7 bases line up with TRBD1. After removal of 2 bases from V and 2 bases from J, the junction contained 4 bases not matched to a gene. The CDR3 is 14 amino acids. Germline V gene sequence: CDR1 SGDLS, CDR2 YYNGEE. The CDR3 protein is CASSVAGTAYEQYF. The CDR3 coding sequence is TGTGCCAGCAGCGTCGCCGGGACAGCCTACGAGCAGTACTTC.

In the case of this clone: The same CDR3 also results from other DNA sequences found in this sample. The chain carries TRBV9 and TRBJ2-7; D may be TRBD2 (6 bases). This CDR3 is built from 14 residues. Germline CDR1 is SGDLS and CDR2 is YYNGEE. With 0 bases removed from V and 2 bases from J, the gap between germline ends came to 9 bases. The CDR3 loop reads CASSVGGVAYEQYF. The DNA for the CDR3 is TGTGCCAGCAGCGTAGGGGGGGTGGCCTACGAGCAGTACTTC.

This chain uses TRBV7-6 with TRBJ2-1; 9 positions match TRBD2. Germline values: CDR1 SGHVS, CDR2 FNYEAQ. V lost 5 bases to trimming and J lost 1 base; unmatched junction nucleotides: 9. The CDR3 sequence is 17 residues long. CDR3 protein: CASSPFAGGVSYNEQFF. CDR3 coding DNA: TGTGCCAGCAGCCCTTTTGCGGGGGGGGTTTCCTACAATGAGCAGTTCTTC.

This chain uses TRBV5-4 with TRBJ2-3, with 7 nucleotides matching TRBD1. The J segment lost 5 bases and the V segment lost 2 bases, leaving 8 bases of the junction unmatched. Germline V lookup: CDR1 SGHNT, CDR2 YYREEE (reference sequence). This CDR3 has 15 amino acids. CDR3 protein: CASSLEGGLGDTQYF. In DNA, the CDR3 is TGTGCCAGCAGCTTAGAAGGGGGCCTGGGAGATACGCAGTATTTT.

Written as DNA, the CDR3 is TGTGCCAGCAGCTTTTCACAGAAGAACACTGAAGCTTTCTTT. Protein: CASSFSQKNTEAFF. This rearrangement joins TRBV5-5 to TRBJ1-1; D is unresolved. The CDR3 runs to 14 residues. The V gene lost 2 bases and the J gene lost 1 base, with 9 bases spanning the gap. The germline V gene has CDR1 SGHKS and CDR2 YYEKEE (reference sequence).

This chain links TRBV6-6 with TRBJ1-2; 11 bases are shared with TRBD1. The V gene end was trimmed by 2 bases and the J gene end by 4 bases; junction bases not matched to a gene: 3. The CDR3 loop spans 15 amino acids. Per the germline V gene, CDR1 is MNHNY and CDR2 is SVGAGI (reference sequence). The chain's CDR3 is CASSYGGTGGYGYTF. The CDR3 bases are TGTGCCAGCAGTTACGGGGGGACAGGGGGCTATGGCTACACCTTC.

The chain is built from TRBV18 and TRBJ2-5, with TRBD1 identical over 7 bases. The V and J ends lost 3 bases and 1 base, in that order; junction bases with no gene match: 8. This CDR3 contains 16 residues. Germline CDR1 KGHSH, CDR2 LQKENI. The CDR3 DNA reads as TGTGCCAGCTCACCTTTGGAGGACAGGATCCAAGAGACCCAGTACTTC. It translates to CASSPLEDRIQETQYF.

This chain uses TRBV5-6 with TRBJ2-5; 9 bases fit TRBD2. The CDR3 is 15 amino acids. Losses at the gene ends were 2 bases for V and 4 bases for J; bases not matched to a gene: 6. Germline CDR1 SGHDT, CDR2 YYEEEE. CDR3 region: CASSLLAGGGETQYF. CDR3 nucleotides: TGTGCCAGCAGCTTACTGGCGGGAGGGGGAGAGACCCAGTACTTC. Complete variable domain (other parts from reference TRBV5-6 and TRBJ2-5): DAGVTQSPTHLIKTRGQQVTLRCSPKSGHDTVSWYQQALGQGPQFIFQYYEEEERQRGNFPDRFSGHQFPNYSSELNVNALLLGDSALYLCASSLLAGGGETQYFGPGTRLLVL.

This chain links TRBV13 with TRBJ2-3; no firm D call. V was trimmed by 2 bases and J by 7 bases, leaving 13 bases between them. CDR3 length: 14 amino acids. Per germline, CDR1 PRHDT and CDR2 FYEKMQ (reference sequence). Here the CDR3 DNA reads TGTGCCAGCAGCTTATCGTTTGAGCAACATACGCAGTATTTT. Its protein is CASSLSFEQHTQYF.

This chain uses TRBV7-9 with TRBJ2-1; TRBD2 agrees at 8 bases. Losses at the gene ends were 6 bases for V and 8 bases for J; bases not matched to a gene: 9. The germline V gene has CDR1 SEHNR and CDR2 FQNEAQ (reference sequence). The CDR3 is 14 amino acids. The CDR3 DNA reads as TGTGCCAGCAGAGATGCGGGAGGAGGGGATGAGCAGTTCTTC. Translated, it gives CASRDAGGGDEQFF. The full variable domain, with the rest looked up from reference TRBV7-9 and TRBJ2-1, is DTGVSQNPRHKITKRGQNVTFRCDPISEHNRLYWYRQTLGQGPEFLTYFQNEAQLEKSRLLSDRFSAERPKGSFSTLEIQRTEQGDSAMYLCASRDAGGGDEQFFGPGTRLTVL.

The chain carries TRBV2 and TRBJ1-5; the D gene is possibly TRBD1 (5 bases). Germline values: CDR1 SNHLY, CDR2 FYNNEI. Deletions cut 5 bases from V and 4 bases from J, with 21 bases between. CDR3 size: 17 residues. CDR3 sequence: CASSNTQMVQGNQPQHF. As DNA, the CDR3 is TGTGCCAGCAGTAACACCCAGATGGTCCAGGGTAATCAGCCCCAGCATTTT. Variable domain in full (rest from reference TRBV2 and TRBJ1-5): EPEVTQTPSHQVTQMGQEVILRCVPISNHLYFYWYRQILGQKVEFLVSFYNNEISEKSEIFDDQFSVERPDGSNFTLKIRSTKLEDSAMYFCASSNTQMVQGNQPQHFGDGTRLSIL.

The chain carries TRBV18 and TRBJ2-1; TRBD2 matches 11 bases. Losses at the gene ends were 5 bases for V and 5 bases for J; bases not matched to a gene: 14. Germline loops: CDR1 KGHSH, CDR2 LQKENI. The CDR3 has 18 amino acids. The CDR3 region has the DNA TGTGCCAGCTCATCCGGGACTAGCGGCTTCTTTCCCGACAATGAGCAGTTCTTC. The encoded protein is CASSSGTSGFFPDNEQFF.

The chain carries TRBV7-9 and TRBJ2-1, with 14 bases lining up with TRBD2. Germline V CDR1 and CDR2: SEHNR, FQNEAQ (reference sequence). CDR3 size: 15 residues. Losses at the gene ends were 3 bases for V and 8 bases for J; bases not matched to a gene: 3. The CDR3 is CASSLGLAGADEQFF. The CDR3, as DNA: TGTGCCAGCAGCTTGGGACTAGCGGGAGCTGATGAGCAGTTCTTC. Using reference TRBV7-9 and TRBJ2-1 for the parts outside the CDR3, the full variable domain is DTGVSQNPRHKITKRGQNVTFRCDPISEHNRLYWYRQTLGQGPEFLTYFQNEAQLEKSRLLSDRFSAERPKGSFSTLEIQRTEQGDSAMYLCASSLGLAGADEQFFGPGTRLTVL.

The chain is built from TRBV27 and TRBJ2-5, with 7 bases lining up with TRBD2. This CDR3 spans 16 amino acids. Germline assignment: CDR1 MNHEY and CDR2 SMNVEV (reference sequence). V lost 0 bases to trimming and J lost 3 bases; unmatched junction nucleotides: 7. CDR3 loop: CASSLSSWGGEETQYF. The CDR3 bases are TGTGCCAGCAGTTTATCTAGTTGGGGGGGAGAAGAGACCCAGTACTTC.

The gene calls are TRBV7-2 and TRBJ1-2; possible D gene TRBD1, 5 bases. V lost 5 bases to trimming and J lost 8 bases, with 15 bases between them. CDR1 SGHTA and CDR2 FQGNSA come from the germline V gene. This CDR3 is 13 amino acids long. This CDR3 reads CASSPGEGWGYTF. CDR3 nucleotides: TGTGCCAGCAGCCCGGGGGAGGGTTGGGGCTACACCTTC.

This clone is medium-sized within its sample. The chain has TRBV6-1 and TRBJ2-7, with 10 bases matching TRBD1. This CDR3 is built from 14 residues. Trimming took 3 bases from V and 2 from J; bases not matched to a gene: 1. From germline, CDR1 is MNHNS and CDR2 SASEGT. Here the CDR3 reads CASSETGGPYEQYF. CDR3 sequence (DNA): TGTGCCAGCAGTGAGACAGGGGGCCCCTACGAGCAGTACTTC.

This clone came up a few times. Here the CDR3 reads CASSLARPISNQPQHF. CDR3 in DNA: TGTGCCAGCAGTTTAGCGCGTCCTATTAGCAATCAGCCCCAGCATTTT. The chain links TRBV27 to TRBJ1-5, with D hard to call. The V gene lost 2 bases and the J gene lost 0 bases, with 11 bases spanning the gap. CDR1 is MNHEY, CDR2 SMNVEV, per germline (reference sequence). The CDR3 covers 16 residues.

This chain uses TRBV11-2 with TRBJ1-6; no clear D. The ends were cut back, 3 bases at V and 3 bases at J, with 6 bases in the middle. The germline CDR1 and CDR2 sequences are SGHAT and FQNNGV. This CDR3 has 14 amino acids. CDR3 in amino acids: CASSLGSYNSPLHF. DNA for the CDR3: TGTGCCAGCAGCTTGGGGAGCTATAATTCACCCCTCCACTTT.

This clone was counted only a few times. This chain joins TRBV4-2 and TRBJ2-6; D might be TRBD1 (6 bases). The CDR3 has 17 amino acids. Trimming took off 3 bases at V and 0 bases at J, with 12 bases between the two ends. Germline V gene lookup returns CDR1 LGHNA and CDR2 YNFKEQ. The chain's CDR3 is CASSQQGSGSGANVLTF. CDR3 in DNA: TGTGCCAGCAGCCAGCAGGGGTCCGGCTCTGGGGCCAACGTCCTGACTTTC.

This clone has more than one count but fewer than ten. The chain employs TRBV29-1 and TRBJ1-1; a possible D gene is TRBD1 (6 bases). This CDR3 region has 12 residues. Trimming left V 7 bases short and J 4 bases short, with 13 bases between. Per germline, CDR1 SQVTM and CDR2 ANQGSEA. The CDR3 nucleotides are TGCAGCGCCCCCAGGGGAAGCACTGAAGCTTTCTTT. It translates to CSAPRGSTEAFF.

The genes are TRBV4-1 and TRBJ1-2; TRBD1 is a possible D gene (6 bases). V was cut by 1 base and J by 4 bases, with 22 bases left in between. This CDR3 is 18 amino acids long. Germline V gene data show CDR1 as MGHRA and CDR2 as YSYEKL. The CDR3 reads CASSQVGGTGGSGYGYTF. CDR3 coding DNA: TGCGCCAGCAGCCAAGTAGGGGGAACGGGGGGGTCCGGCTATGGCTACACCTTC.

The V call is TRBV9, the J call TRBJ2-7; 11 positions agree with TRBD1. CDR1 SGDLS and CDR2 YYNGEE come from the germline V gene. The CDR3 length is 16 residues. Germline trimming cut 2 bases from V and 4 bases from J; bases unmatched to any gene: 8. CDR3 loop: CASSVPSGTGGYEQYF. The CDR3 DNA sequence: TGTGCCAGCAGCGTCCCCTCCGGGACAGGGGGATACGAGCAGTACTTC.